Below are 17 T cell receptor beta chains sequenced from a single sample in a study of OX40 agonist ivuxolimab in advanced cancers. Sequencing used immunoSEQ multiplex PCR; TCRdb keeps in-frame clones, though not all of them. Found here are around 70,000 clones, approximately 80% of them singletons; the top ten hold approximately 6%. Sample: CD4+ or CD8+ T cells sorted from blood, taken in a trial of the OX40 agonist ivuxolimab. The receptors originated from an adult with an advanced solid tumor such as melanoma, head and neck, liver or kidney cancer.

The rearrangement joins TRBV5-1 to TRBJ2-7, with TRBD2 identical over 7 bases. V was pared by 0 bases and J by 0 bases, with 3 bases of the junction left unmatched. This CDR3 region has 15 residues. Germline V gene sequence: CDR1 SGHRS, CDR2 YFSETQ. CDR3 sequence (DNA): TGCGCCAGCAGCTTGGCCGGGGGGAGCTCCTACGAGCAGTACGTC. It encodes CASSLAGGSSYEQYV.

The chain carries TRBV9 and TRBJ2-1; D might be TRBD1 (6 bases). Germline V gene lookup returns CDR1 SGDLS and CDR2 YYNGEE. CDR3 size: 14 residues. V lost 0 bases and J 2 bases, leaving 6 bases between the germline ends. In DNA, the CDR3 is TGTGCCAGCAGCGTAGGGACAGCCTACAATGAGCAGTTCTTC. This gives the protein CASSVGTAYNEQFF.

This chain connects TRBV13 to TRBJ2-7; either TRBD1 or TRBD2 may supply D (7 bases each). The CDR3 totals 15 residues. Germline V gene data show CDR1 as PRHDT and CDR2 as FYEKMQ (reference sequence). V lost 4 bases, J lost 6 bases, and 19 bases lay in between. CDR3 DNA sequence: TGTGCCAGCAGCTCCAGGGGGGAGGGCCCAGGCGAGCAGTACTTC. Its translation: CASSSRGEGPGEQYF.

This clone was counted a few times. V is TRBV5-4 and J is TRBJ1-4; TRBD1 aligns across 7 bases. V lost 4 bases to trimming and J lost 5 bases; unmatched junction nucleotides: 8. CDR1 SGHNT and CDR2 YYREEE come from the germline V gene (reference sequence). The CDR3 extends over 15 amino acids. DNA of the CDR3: TGTGCCAGCAGCCCCGAACAGGGGCCAAATGAAAAACTGTTTTTT. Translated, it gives CASSPEQGPNEKLFF.

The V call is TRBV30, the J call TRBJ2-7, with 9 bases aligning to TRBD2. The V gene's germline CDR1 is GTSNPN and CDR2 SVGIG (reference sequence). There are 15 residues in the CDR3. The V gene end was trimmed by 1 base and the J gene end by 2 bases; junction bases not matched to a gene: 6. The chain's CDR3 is CAWSGGLANTYEQYF. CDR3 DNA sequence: TGTGCCTGGAGTGGAGGACTAGCGAATACCTACGAGCAGTACTTC. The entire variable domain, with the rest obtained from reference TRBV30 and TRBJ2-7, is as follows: SQTIHQWPATLVQPVGSPLSLECTVEGTSNPNLYWYRQAAGRGLQLLFYSVGIGQISSEVPQNLSASRPQDRQFILSSKKLLLSDSGFYLCAWSGGLANTYEQYFGPGTRLTVT.

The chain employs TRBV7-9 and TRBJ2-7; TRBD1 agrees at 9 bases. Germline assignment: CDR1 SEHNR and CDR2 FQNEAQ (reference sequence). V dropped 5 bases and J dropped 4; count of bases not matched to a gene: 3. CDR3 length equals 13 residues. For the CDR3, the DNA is TGTGCCAGCAGCCCCGGGACAGGGTACGAGCAGTACTTC. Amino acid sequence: CASSPGTGYEQYF.

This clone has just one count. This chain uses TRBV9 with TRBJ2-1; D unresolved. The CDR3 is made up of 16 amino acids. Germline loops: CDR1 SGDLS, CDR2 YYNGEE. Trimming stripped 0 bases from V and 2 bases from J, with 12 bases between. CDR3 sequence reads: CASSVGLSPTYNEQFF. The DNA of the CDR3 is TGTGCCAGCAGCGTAGGTCTCTCTCCAACCTACAATGAGCAGTTCTTC.

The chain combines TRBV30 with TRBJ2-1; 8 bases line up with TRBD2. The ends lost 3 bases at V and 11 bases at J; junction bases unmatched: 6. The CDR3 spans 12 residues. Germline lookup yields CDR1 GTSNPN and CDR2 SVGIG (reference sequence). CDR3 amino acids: CAWSPTSGQQFF. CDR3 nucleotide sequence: TGTGCCTGGAGCCCCACTAGCGGTCAGCAGTTCTTC.

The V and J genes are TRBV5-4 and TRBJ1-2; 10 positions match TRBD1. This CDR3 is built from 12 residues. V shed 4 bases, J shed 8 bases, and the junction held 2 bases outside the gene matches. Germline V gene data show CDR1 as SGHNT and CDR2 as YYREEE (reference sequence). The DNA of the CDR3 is TGTGCCAGCAGCGAGGACAGGGGGGGCTACACCTTC. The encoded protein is CASSEDRGGYTF.

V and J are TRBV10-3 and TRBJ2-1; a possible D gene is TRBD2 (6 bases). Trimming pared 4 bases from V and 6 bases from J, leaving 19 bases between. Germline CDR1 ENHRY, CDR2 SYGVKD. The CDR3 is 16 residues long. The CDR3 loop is CAISGPGNGTPNEQFF. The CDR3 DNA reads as TGTGCCATCAGTGGTCCAGGAAACGGGACTCCCAATGAGCAGTTCTTC.

The CDR3 loop is CASSPRAGGELFF. CDR3 bases: TGTGCCAGCAGCCCAAGGGCGGGAGGGGAGCTGTTTTTT. The rearrangement joins TRBV11-2 to TRBJ2-2; weak D call: TRBD2 (6 bases). Trimming left V 5 bases short and J 8 bases short, with 12 bases between. The CDR3 contains 13 residues. Per the germline V gene, CDR1 is SGHAT and CDR2 is FQNNGV.

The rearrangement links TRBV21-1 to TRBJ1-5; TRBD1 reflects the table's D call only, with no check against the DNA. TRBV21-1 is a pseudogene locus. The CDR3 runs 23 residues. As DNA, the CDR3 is TGTGCCAGCAGCAAAGAATGTTTAACGGGGCGGGACAGAGAAATTACTGGCAATCAGCCCCAGCATTTT. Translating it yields CASSKECLTGRDREITGNQPQHF.

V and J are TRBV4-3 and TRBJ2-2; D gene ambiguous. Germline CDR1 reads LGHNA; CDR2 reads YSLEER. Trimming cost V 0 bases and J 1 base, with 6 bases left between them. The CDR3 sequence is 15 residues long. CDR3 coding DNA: TGCGCCAGCAGCCAAGAAGAAGGGAACACCGGGGAGCTGTTTTTT. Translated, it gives CASSQEEGNTGELFF.

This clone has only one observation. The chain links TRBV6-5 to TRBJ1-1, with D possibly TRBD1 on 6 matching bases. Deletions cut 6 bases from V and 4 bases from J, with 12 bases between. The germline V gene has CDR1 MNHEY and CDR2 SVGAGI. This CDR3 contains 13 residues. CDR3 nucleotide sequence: TGTGCCAGCAGGGAACAGGGTCCCACTGAAGCTTTCTTT. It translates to CASREQGPTEAFF.

The CDR3 sequence is CASGLGQAGGYTF. In DNA, the CDR3 is TGTGCTAGTGGTTTGGGACAGGCTGGCGGCTACACCTTC. J is TRBJ1-2 and V is TRBV12-5, with D tentatively TRBD1 (6 bases). CDR3 length: 13 residues. V lost 1 base and J lost 8, with 11 bases in between. Germline CDR1 is LGHNT and CDR2 is FRNRAP.

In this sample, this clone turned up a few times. As DNA, the CDR3 is TGTGCCAGCAGCCCAACGGCCGGGGGGACTGAGCAGTTCTTC. Translated: CASSPTAGGTEQFF. The rearrangement links TRBV7-6 to TRBJ2-1; 7 bases match TRBD2. The germline V gene has CDR1 SGHVS and CDR2 FNYEAQ. Trimming cost V 5 bases and J 9 bases; bases outside gene matches: 10. The CDR3 contains 14 residues. The full variable domain, in which reference TRBV7-6 and TRBJ2-1 provide the parts outside the CDR3, is GAGVSQSPRYKVTKRGQDVALRCDPISGHVSLYWYRQALGQGPEFLTYFNYEAQQDKSGLPNDRFSAERPEGSISTLTIQRTEQRDSAMYRCASSPTAGGTEQFFGPGTRLTVL.

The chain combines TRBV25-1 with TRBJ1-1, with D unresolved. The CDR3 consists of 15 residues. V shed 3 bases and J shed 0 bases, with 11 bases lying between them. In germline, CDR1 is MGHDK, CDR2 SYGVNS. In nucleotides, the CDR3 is TGTGCCAGCAGTGACCTCGACGGAATGAACACTGAAGCTTTCTTT. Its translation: CASSDLDGMNTEAFF. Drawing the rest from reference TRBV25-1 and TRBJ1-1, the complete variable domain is EADIYQTPRYLVIGTGKKITLECSQTMGHDKMYWYQQDPGMELHLIHYSYGVNSTEKGDLSSESTVSRIRTEHFPLTLESARPSHTSQYLCASSDLDGMNTEAFFGQGTRLTVV.